The 30 T cell receptor beta chains reported below all come from one sample, sequenced in a study of shared clonotypes between healthy human individuals. Generated by immunoSEQ multiplex PCR, the TCRdb table keeps only in-frame clones and is missing some. The sample includes 950,000 to 1,300,000 clones, about 80% of them seen just once. Sequenced: memory CD4+ T cells sorted from blood. Subset noted: CD45RA-negative fraction. These TCRs come from a man aged 18 to 29 in good health.

This clone was counted only a few times. The V and J genes are TRBV5-1 and TRBJ1-1; D remains ambiguous. The CDR3 has 16 residues. CDR1 is SGHRS, CDR2 YFSETQ, per germline. Deletions cut 3 bases from V and 6 bases from J, with 21 bases between. Written as DNA, the CDR3 is TGCGCCAGCAGCTCCTCAACCCGGTCGTCCTACTCTGAAGCTTTCTTT. Protein product: CASSSSTRSSYSEAFF.

J is TRBJ1-6 and V is TRBV7-6, with D possibly being TRBD1 (5 bases). Looked up from germline, CDR1 is SGHVS and CDR2 is FNYEAQ. V lost 5 bases and J 6 bases, leaving 20 bases between the germline ends. This CDR3 is 17 amino acids long. The CDR3 DNA follows: TGTGCCAGCAGCCCGCTGTCGGGGGACCACTTTAATTCACCCCTCCACTTT. It is translated as CASSPLSGDHFNSPLHF.

The chain couples TRBV10-3 to TRBJ2-7; TRBD1 or TRBD2 may be the D gene (5 bases each). The CDR3 has 14 residues. CDR1 is ENHRY and CDR2 is SYGVKD in the germline V gene. Trimming took 6 bases from V and 2 from J, leaving 14 bases between them. DNA of the CDR3: TGTGCCATCAGGGTCGGGACCGCTGCCTACGAGCAGTACTTC. This sequence encodes CAIRVGTAAYEQYF.

This clone was observed once. The rearrangement joins TRBV27 to TRBJ1-4, with TRBD1 matching over 9 bases. The CDR3 runs to 14 residues. Germline CDR1 MNHEY, CDR2 SMNVEV (reference sequence). The trim removed 7 bases at V and 8 bases at J, leaving 8 bases unmatched. CDR3 in DNA: TGTGCCAGCAAAACCCGGACAGGGGTCGAAAAACTGTTTTTT. It specifies CASKTRTGVEKLFF. Together with reference TRBV27 and TRBJ1-4, the CDR3 gives the full variable domain: EAQVTQNPRYLITVTGKKLTVTCSQNMNHEYMSWYRQDPGLGLRQIYYSMNVEVTDKGDVPEGYKVSRKEKRNFPLILESPSPNQTSLYFCASKTRTGVEKLFFGSGTQLSVL.

The chain combines TRBV5-4 with TRBJ2-3; perhaps TRBD2 as D (6 bases). CDR1 is SGHNT and CDR2 is YYREEE in the germline V gene (reference sequence). This CDR3 has 17 amino acids. V was trimmed by 3 bases and J by 2 bases, leaving 19 bases between them. CDR3 region: CASSSLAGPGFTDTQYF. The CDR3 nucleotides are TGTGCCAGCAGCTCTCTCGCGGGGCCGGGGTTCACAGATACGCAGTATTTT.

On this clone itself: In the same sample, other DNA sequences code for this CDR3. The V gene is TRBV2, the J gene TRBJ1-2, with D maybe TRBD1 (6 bases). Germline values: CDR1 SNHLY, CDR2 FYNNEI. Trimming left V 4 bases short and J 0 bases short, with 6 bases between. The CDR3 covers 13 residues. The CDR3 region has the DNA TGTGCCAGCAGTGGACAGGCTAACTATGGCTACACCTTC. Its protein product is CASSGQANYGYTF.

The rearrangement uses TRBV5-4 and TRBJ2-2, with 9 bases fitting TRBD1. Losses at the gene ends were 0 bases for V and 4 bases for J; bases not matched to a gene: 4. The germline V gene has CDR1 SGHNT and CDR2 YYREEE (reference sequence). The CDR3 has 16 amino acids. CDR3 nucleotides: TGTGCCAGCAGCTTGGCCCGGGACAGGGTCACCGGGGAGCTGTTTTTT. Amino acid sequence: CASSLARDRVTGELFF.

This chain uses TRBV19 with TRBJ1-2, with 8 bases lining up with TRBD1. Germline assignment: CDR1 LNHDA and CDR2 SQIVND (reference sequence). V was clipped by 4 bases and J by 4 bases; unmatched bases: 5. The CDR3 consists of 14 residues. CDR3 residues: CASSKTGEGYGYTF. CDR3 coding DNA: TGTGCCAGTAGTAAGACAGGGGAAGGCTATGGCTACACCTTC.

The chain joins TRBV19 to TRBJ1-4, with D hard to call. Trimming removed 7 bases at V and 7 bases at J, with 13 bases between. Germline V lookup: CDR1 LNHDA, CDR2 SQIVND (reference sequence). CDR3 length: 13 residues. The CDR3 loop reads CASIRRRGEKLFF. In DNA form, the CDR3 reads TGTGCCAGTATACGAAGGCGGGGTGAAAAACTGTTTTTT.

This clone was found many times. The chain uses TRBV7-2 and TRBJ1-5; no definite D call. Trimming pared 3 bases from V and 2 bases from J, leaving 8 bases between. From germline, CDR1 is SGHTA and CDR2 FQGNSA. The CDR3 length is 14 residues. The CDR3 nucleotides are TGTGCCAGCAGCTTTTACCAGGGCAATCAGCCCCAGCATTTT. Residues: CASSFYQGNQPQHF.

The chain is built from TRBV30 and TRBJ2-7; TRBD1 is a possible D gene (6 bases). Per the germline V gene, CDR1 is GTSNPN and CDR2 is SVGIG (reference sequence). The length of the CDR3 is 11 residues. Trimming stripped 8 bases from V and 1 base from J, with 9 bases between. CDR3: CAVGQSYEQYF. CDR3 coding DNA: TGTGCCGTAGGACAGTCCTACGAGCAGTACTTC. The whole variable domain, remainder taken from reference TRBV30 and TRBJ2-7, is SQTIHQWPATLVQPVGSPLSLECTVEGTSNPNLYWYRQAAGRGLQLLFYSVGIGQISSEVPQNLSASRPQDRQFILSSKKLLLSDSGFYLCAVGQSYEQYFGPGTRLTVT.

On this clone: Sequence at one end of the junction differs from germline and may be a read error. J is TRBJ2-7 and V is TRBV7-7; 10 nucleotides line up with TRBD2. The CDR3 spans 13 residues. Germline assignment: CDR1 SSHAT and CDR2 FNYEAQ (reference sequence). CDR3 coding DNA: TGTGCTAGCAGCTCGGGACTAGCGTTCGAGCAGTACTTC. Residues: CASSSGLAFEQYF.

The chain carries TRBV5-1 and TRBJ1-2; no clear D gene. Trimming took off 0 bases at V and 4 bases at J, with 10 bases between the two ends. This CDR3 region has 14 residues. Germline values: CDR1 SGHRS, CDR2 YFSETQ. The CDR3 bases are TGCGCCAGCAGCTTGGATGGATTCCTCTATGGCTACACCTTC. Its protein is CASSLDGFLYGYTF.

The genes are TRBV5-4 and TRBJ2-5, with D tentatively TRBD2 (7 bases). The V gene's germline CDR1 is SGHNT and CDR2 YYREEE (reference sequence). This CDR3 spans 17 amino acids. Trimming pared 2 bases from V and 4 bases from J, leaving 21 bases between. The CDR3 bases are TGTGCCAGCAGCTTATCCTTCGCGCGGGGGCAGGGAGAGACCCAGTACTTC. Translated, it gives CASSLSFARGQGETQYF. Supplemented by reference TRBV5-4 and TRBJ2-5, the full variable domain reads ETGVTQSPTHLIKTRGQQVTLRCSSQSGHNTVSWYQQALGQGPQFIFQYYREEENGRGNFPPRFSGLQFPNYSSELNVNALELDDSALYLCASSLSFARGQGETQYFGPGTRLLVL.

V and J are TRBV7-2 and TRBJ1-1, with D perhaps matching TRBD1 (6 bases). This CDR3 has 14 residues. Germline values: CDR1 SGHTA, CDR2 FQGNSA. V was shortened by 5 bases and J by 2 bases, with 12 bases between the two germline ends. The CDR3 sequence: CASSRPGHNTEAFF. The CDR3 coding sequence is TGTGCCAGCAGCCGGCCGGGACACAACACTGAAGCTTTCTTT.

The chain employs TRBV7-3 and TRBJ1-1, with 11 bases matching TRBD1. The CDR3 totals 14 residues. After removal of 5 bases from V and 4 bases from J, the junction contained 3 bases not matched to a gene. Germline CDR1 SGHTA, CDR2 FQGTGA. In DNA form, the CDR3 reads TGTGCCAGCAGCCCGGGGACAGGGGGCACTGAAGCTTTCTTT. Its translation: CASSPGTGGTEAFF.

This clone was counted only a few times. The chain links TRBV10-2 to TRBJ1-1; TRBD1 is a possible D gene (5 bases). The CDR3 consists of 15 residues. Trimming removed 7 bases from V and 3 bases from J, with 18 bases in between. Germline CDR1 is WSHSY and CDR2 is SAAADI. CDR3 loop: CASNDSPGVYTEAFF. The CDR3 DNA reads as TGCGCCAGCAACGACAGTCCGGGGGTCTACACTGAAGCTTTCTTT.

There are many counts of this clone. CDR3 in amino acids: CASSRTVDVKNTEAFF. The DNA for the CDR3 is TGTGCCAGCAGTCGAACGGTAGACGTGAAGAACACTGAAGCTTTCTTT. The rearrangement uses TRBV27 and TRBJ1-1; D remains ambiguous. V lost 5 bases to trimming and J lost 1 base, with 17 bases between them. The CDR3 spans 16 residues. The germline gives CDR1 MNHEY, CDR2 SMNVEV (reference sequence).

This clone showed up just a few times. The V and J genes are TRBV28 and TRBJ2-6; D possibly corresponds to TRBD2 (6 bases). Germline V gene lookup returns CDR1 MDHEN and CDR2 SYDVKM. This CDR3 region has 18 residues. The V gene lost 7 bases and the J gene lost 0 bases, with 19 bases spanning the gap. DNA of the CDR3: TGTGCCAGCACCTCCCAAGGAGCGGGCCTCTCTGGGGCCAACGTCCTGACTTTC. Amino acid sequence: CASTSQGAGLSGANVLTF.

This clone came up once. The genes are TRBV5-1 and TRBJ2-1; 10 nucleotides align to TRBD1. This CDR3 is 15 amino acids long. CDR1 is SGHRS and CDR2 is YFSETQ in the germline V gene. V trimming: 2 bases; J trimming: 9 bases; junction bases outside the gene matches: 8. CDR3 in DNA: TGCGCCAGCAGCTTCTCCGGGACAGGGGCAAGTGAGCAGTTCTTC. Translated, it gives CASSFSGTGASEQFF.

This clone appeared many times. The gene calls are TRBV30 and TRBJ1-4; no clear D. The germline gives CDR1 GTSNPN, CDR2 SVGIG (reference sequence). The germline V and J ends were trimmed by 5 bases and 1 base, with 20 bases remaining between them. The CDR3 is 17 residues long. Written as DNA, the CDR3 is TGTGCCTGGGACGAACGATCGACGACGGTAACTAATGAAAAACTGTTTTTT. It translates to CAWDERSTTVTNEKLFF.

In regard to this clone: The junction shows a germline mismatch at one end, possibly a read error. This chain joins TRBV7-7 and TRBJ2-7; no clear D. Germline loops: CDR1 SSHAT, CDR2 FNYEAQ (reference sequence). The CDR3 runs to 13 residues. CDR3 nucleotides: TGTGCTAGCAGCTTGGACGCTTCCTACGAGCAGTACTTC. Its protein is CASSLDASYEQYF.

This chain links TRBV7-2 with TRBJ2-5; 7 bases match TRBD2. The CDR3 loop spans 16 amino acids. Germline-derived CDR1 and CDR2 are SGHTA and FQGNSA. The V gene end was trimmed by 1 base and the J gene end by 5 bases; junction bases not matched to a gene: 10. The CDR3: CASSLGLVGGKETQYF. The CDR3 nucleotides are TGTGCCAGCAGCTTAGGACTAGTGGGGGGGAAGGAGACCCAGTACTTC.

V and J are TRBV7-2 and TRBJ2-7; TRBD2 matches at 8 bases. CDR1 and CDR2 from the germline V gene are SGHTA and FQGNSA. The CDR3 has 14 residues. V shed 6 bases, J shed 6 bases, and the junction held 10 bases outside the gene matches. The CDR3 is CASSSPPGGLEQYF. The CDR3 DNA follows: TGTGCCAGCAGTTCTCCCCCGGGGGGGCTCGAGCAGTACTTC.

This chain links TRBV7-2 with TRBJ2-5, with unresolved D. The ends were cut back, 1 base at V and 5 bases at J, with 17 bases in the middle. Germline V gene lookup returns CDR1 SGHTA and CDR2 FQGNSA. The CDR3 loop spans 16 amino acids. The CDR3 DNA is TGTGCCAGCAGCTTAGTGGGGTTATCCACCTTTGAGACCCAGTACTTC. This sequence encodes CASSLVGLSTFETQYF. The full variable domain, completed using reference TRBV7-2 and TRBJ2-5, is GAGVSQSPSNKVTEKGKDVELRCDPISGHTALYWYRQSLGQGLEFLIYFQGNSAPDKSGLPSDRFSAERTGGSVSTLTIQRTQQEDSAVYLCASSLVGLSTFETQYFGPGTRLLVL.

The rearrangement links TRBV30 to TRBJ1-1, with a weak D call TRBD1 (6 bases). This CDR3 is 13 amino acids long. V gave up 2 bases and J gave up 9 bases, with 16 bases separating them. Germline V gene lookup returns CDR1 GTSNPN and CDR2 SVGIG (reference sequence). CDR3 sequence reads: CAWSWHGGSQAFF. For the CDR3, the DNA is TGTGCCTGGAGTTGGCATGGGGGCAGCCAAGCTTTCTTT.

The chain combines TRBV2 with TRBJ2-3; D not resolved. Germline CDR1 is SNHLY and CDR2 is FYNNEI. The V end lost 3 bases, the J end lost 6 bases, and 13 bases lay between the germline ends. The CDR3 length is 14 residues. CDR3 bases: TGTGCCAGCAGTGATGGTCCCCCCGTTGATACGCAGTATTTT. Encoded protein: CASSDGPPVDTQYF.

The chain carries TRBV18 and TRBJ1-1; D is possibly TRBD1 (5 bases). The CDR3 length is 14 residues. Germline CDR1 KGHSH, CDR2 LQKENI. V lost 3 bases to trimming and J lost 0 bases, with 8 bases between them. CDR3 region: CASSPQQVNTEAFF. The CDR3, as DNA: TGTGCCAGCTCACCCCAACAGGTGAACACTGAAGCTTTCTTT.

The chain uses TRBV15 and TRBJ2-7; the D gene is possibly TRBD1 (5 bases). Trimming removed 9 bases at V and 2 bases at J, with 17 bases between. The CDR3 runs to 14 residues. Germline CDR1 and CDR2: LNHNV and YYDKDF (reference sequence). This chain's CDR3 is CATAEGVSTYEQYF. In DNA form, the CDR3 reads TGTGCCACGGCTGAAGGGGTATCCACCTACGAGCAGTACTTC.

CDR3 region: CASSLGGTGGARAEAFF. The CDR3 nucleotides are TGTGCCAGCAGCTTAGGCGGGACAGGGGGCGCCAGGGCTGAAGCTTTCTTT. The V call is TRBV7-9, the J call TRBJ1-1; TRBD1 matches 12 bases. Germline CDR1 SEHNR, CDR2 FQNEAQ (reference sequence). The length of the CDR3 is 17 residues. The trim removed 1 base at V and 6 bases at J, leaving 9 bases unmatched.